The following is a T cell receptor beta chain sequence with its context. As yet, its antigen is unknown. This specimen belongs to a study of cytomegalovirus exposure and HLA in healthy donors. Study overall: The approximately 670 first-cohort repertoires and the roughly 130 validation repertoires shared the same platform, a later analysis reported. Study results and limitations: Reports credit the classifier with highly specific, highly sensitive diagnosis of cytomegalovirus status. The authors enumerated 164 TCR beta chains as linked to cytomegalovirus. Later, an analysis found that TCR clusters from the first cohort tended to co-occur in the 90 to 150 validation repertoires.

V lost 1 base and J lost 15; bases outside the gene matches: 7. CDR3 length: 13 residues. CDR1 MGHRA and CDR2 YSYEKL come from the germline V gene. Generated by immunoSEQ multiplex PCR, the TCRdb table keeps only in-frame clones and is missing some. The sample consists of about 110,000 clones, approximately 90% of them appearing once. Sequenced material: PBMCs. V gene TRBV4-1 combines with J gene TRBJ2-1; 9 nucleotides match TRBD1. This clonotype was obtained from a woman aged 18-35 years in good health and CMV-seropositive. CDR3 sequence reads: CASSQGTGEGLFF. The CDR3 DNA sequence: TGCGCCAGCAGCCAAGGGACAGGGGAGGGTCTGTTCTTC.